The 9 T cell receptor beta chains below come from one sample, sequenced in a study of T cell responses to AZD1222 COVID-19 vaccine. Profiling relied on immunoSEQ multiplex PCR, and the TCRdb table lists in-frame clones only, not all of them. The table records about 130,000 clones, 85% to 95% of them present only once. The material was peripheral blood, obtained 28 days after the second AZD1222 dose. All receptors derive from an adult who received the AZD1222 COVID-19 vaccine.

The rearrangement uses TRBV19 and TRBJ1-5; D ambiguous. In germline, CDR1 is LNHDA, CDR2 SQIVND (reference sequence). This CDR3 has 14 amino acids. V shed 10 bases and J shed 0 bases, with 13 bases lying between them. The CDR3 sequence is CATALWSSNQPQHF. Written as DNA, the CDR3 is TGTGCCACCGCTCTTTGGAGTAGCAATCAGCCCCAGCATTTT.

The J gene is TRBJ1-1, the V gene TRBV2, with a weak D call TRBD1 (5 bases). The CDR3 has 14 amino acids. V was cut by 5 bases and J by 1 base, with 11 bases left in between. The germline CDR1 and CDR2 sequences are SNHLY and FYNNEI. The CDR3 sequence: CASSPGIGNTEAFF. CDR3 nucleotides: TGTGCCAGCAGTCCAGGGATTGGGAACACTGAAGCTTTCTTT.

The gene calls are TRBV29-1 and TRBJ2-2; no definite D call. V was cut by 4 bases and J by 3 bases, with 15 bases left in between. This CDR3 contains 15 residues. In germline, CDR1 is SQVTM, CDR2 ANQGSEA. The CDR3 DNA is TGCAGCGTTGTGACTCCGGGTGTGGACACCGGGGAGCTGTTTTTT. Protein: CSVVTPGVDTGELFF.

V and J are TRBV16 and TRBJ1-2; D gene uncertain. CDR3 length equals 15 residues. V was clipped by 4 bases and J by 1 base, with 13 bases between them. Germline V lookup: CDR1 KGHSY, CDR2 FQNENV. Here the CDR3 DNA reads TGTGCCAGCAGCCCCTACGGTGAGATTAACTATGGCTACACCTTC. This translates into CASSPYGEINYGYTF.

The J gene is TRBJ1-4, the V gene TRBV25-1; tentative D call: TRBD1 (5 bases). This CDR3 is built from 16 residues. Trimming pared 0 bases from V and 7 bases from J, leaving 15 bases between. In germline, CDR1 is MGHDK, CDR2 SYGVNS. CDR3 coding DNA: TGTGCCAGCAGTGAATATCGGAGGGGAGTGGCTGAAAAACTGTTTTTT. Translation: CASSEYRRGVAEKLFF.

This sequence joins TRBV19 and TRBJ2-5, with D perhaps TRBD2 (5 bases). Trimming removed 0 bases at V and 5 bases at J, with 10 bases between. The length of the CDR3 is 14 residues. The germline V gene has CDR1 LNHDA and CDR2 SQIVND (reference sequence). Written as DNA, the CDR3 is TGTGCCAGTAGTATAGACGGCGGGCTGGAGACCCAGTACTTC. Protein sequence: CASSIDGGLETQYF.

This clone was picked up one time. This chain links TRBV6-5 with TRBJ2-7; either TRBD1 or TRBD2 may fit D (5 bases each). The CDR3 covers 14 residues. Germline V gives CDR1 MNHEY, CDR2 SVGAGI. Trimming cost V 0 bases and J 9 bases, with 15 bases left between them. The CDR3 loop reads CASSYSFSRGGQYF. The CDR3 nucleotides are TGTGCCAGCAGTTACTCGTTCTCGAGGGGTGGGCAGTACTTC.

V and J are TRBV6-4 and TRBJ2-3; no clear D gene. CDR3 length: 14 amino acids. Germline V lookup: CDR1 MRHNA, CDR2 SNTAGT. Trimming removed 2 bases at V and 5 bases at J, with 11 bases between. The CDR3 nucleotides read TGTGCCAGCAGTGACCGTGGGCCCGGAGATACGCAGTATTTT. Amino acids: CASSDRGPGDTQYF.

This clone came up a few times. The rearrangement joins TRBV7-2 to TRBJ1-1; D possibly corresponds to TRBD1 (5 bases). Germline CDR1 reads SGHTA; CDR2 reads FQGNSA. V lost 5 bases to trimming and J lost 2 bases, with 9 bases between them. The CDR3 is 13 residues long. As DNA, the CDR3 is TGTGCCAGCAGCCAAGACAGCAACACTGAAGCTTTCTTT. Amino acid sequence: CASSQDSNTEAFF.